Below, 9 T cell receptor beta chains from the same sample are listed, as sequenced in a study of blood T cell repertoires in COVID-19. TCRdb keeps only in-frame clones here, not all; method: immunoSEQ multiplex PCR. The data contain roughly 90,000 clones, 75% to 90% of them seen just once; the ten biggest clones take up around 5%. Material for sequencing was peripheral blood. These receptors were collected from a woman aged 80 or older with active COVID-19.

J is TRBJ2-1 and V is TRBV6-5, with TRBD2 matching over 7 bases. The CDR3 consists of 14 residues. CDR1 is MNHEY and CDR2 is SVGAGI in the germline V gene. Germline trimming cut 2 bases from V and 4 bases from J; bases unmatched to any gene: 2. CDR3 sequence reads: CASSYRGEYNEQFF. For the CDR3, the DNA is TGTGCCAGCAGTTACCGGGGGGAATACAATGAGCAGTTCTTC.

The table lists this clone with a few counts. The chain carries TRBV7-9 and TRBJ2-7, with 7 nucleotides matching TRBD2. The CDR3 is 16 residues long. Germline-derived CDR1 and CDR2 are SEHNR and FQNEAQ (reference sequence). With V trimmed by 3 bases and J by 5 bases, 13 bases remained unmatched. DNA for the CDR3: TGTGCCAGCAGCTTTTTAGGGCGGGAGACGGGTCACGAGCAGTACTTC. Protein sequence: CASSFLGRETGHEQYF.

This clone has only one observation. The gene calls are TRBV5-1 and TRBJ1-3; 7 bases align to TRBD1. The CDR3 has 15 residues. In germline, CDR1 is SGHRS, CDR2 YFSETQ. The ends lost 4 bases at V and 4 bases at J; junction bases unmatched: 8. CDR3 coding DNA: TGCGCCAGCAGCCTAACCACAGGGGCCGGAAACACCATATATTTT. Protein sequence: CASSLTTGAGNTIYF.

CDR3 sequence: CASSMIWGGTGELFF. As DNA, the CDR3 is TGTGCCAGTAGTATGATATGGGGGGGGACCGGGGAGCTGTTTTTT. The rearrangement uses TRBV19 and TRBJ2-2; 7 bases are a match to TRBD2. J lost 5 bases, V lost 3 bases, and 6 bases had no gene match. The CDR3 has 15 residues. From germline, CDR1 is LNHDA and CDR2 SQIVND (reference sequence).

This chain connects TRBV18 to TRBJ1-2; the match to TRBD1 covers 7 bases. Losses at the gene ends were 6 bases for V and 4 bases for J; bases not matched to a gene: 8. There are 14 residues in the CDR3. Germline-derived CDR1 and CDR2 are KGHSH and LQKENI. CDR3 nucleotides: TGTGCCAGCTCGCTTGACAGGGTTGGCTATGGCTACACCTTC. Its translation: CASSLDRVGYGYTF.

The chain is built from TRBV28 and TRBJ1-2, with 9 bases identical to TRBD1. Trimming cost V 4 bases and J 4 bases; bases outside gene matches: 13. Looked up from germline, CDR1 is MDHEN and CDR2 is SYDVKM. This CDR3 contains 17 residues. CDR3 bases: TGTGCCAGCAGTTCCCAATTGGATTGGGACAGGGTCTATGGCTACACCTTC. Protein product: CASSSQLDWDRVYGYTF.

V and J are TRBV9 and TRBJ2-5; 8 nucleotides line up with TRBD2. The V gene end was trimmed by 0 bases and the J gene end by 5 bases; junction bases not matched to a gene: 3. Germline V gives CDR1 SGDLS, CDR2 YYNGEE. The CDR3 is made up of 14 amino acids. CDR3 sequence: CASSVDPGGETQYF. The CDR3 DNA sequence: TGTGCCAGCAGCGTAGATCCGGGGGGGGAGACCCAGTACTTC. Drawing the rest from reference TRBV9 and TRBJ2-5, the complete variable domain is DSGVTQTPKHLITATGQRVTLRCSPRSGDLSVYWYQQSLDQGLQFLIQYYNGEERAKGNILERFSAQQFPDLHSELNLSSLELGDSALYFCASSVDPGGETQYFGPGTRLLVL.

The chain combines TRBV7-8 with TRBJ1-1, with TRBD1 matching over 8 bases. CDR1 is SGHVS and CDR2 is FQNEAQ in the germline V gene. The V gene end was trimmed by 5 bases and the J gene end by 0 bases; junction bases not matched to a gene: 11. The CDR3 is made up of 17 amino acids. As DNA, the CDR3 is TGTGCCAGCAGCAAAGGACAGGGCTGGGGTTTGAACACTGAAGCTTTCTTT. Amino acids: CASSKGQGWGLNTEAFF.

The rearrangement links TRBV7-2 to TRBJ2-2; the D is unclear. Germline V gene lookup returns CDR1 SGHTA and CDR2 FQGNSA. This CDR3 is built from 14 residues. Trimming shortened V by 6 bases and J by 2 bases, and 10 bases separated the two germline ends. The CDR3 here is CASSLMINTGELFF. CDR3 nucleotides: TGTGCCAGCAGTCTAATGATAAACACCGGGGAGCTGTTTTTT.